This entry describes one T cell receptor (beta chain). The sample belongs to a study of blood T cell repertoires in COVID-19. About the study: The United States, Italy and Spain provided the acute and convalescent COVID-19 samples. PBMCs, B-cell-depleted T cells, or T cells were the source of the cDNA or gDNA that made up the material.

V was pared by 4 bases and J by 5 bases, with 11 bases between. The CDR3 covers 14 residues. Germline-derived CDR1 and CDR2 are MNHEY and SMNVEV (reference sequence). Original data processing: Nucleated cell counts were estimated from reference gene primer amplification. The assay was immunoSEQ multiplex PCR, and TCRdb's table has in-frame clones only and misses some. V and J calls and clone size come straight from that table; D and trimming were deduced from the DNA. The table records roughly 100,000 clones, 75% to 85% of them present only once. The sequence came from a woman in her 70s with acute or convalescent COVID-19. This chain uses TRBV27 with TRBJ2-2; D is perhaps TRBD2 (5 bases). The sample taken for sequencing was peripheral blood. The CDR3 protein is CASSSVPGTGELFF. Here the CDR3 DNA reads TGTGCCAGCAGTTCTGTACCGGGAACCGGGGAGCTGTTTTTT.